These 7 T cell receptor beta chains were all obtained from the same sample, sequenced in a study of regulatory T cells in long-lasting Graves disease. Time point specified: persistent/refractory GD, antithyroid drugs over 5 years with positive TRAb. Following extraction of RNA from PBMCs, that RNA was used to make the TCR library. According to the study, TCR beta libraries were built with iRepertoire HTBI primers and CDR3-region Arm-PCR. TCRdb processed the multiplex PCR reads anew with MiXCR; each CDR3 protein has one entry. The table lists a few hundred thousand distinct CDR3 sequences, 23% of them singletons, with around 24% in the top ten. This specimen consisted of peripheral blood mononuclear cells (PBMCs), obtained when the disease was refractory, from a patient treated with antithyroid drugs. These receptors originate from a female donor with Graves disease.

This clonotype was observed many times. The CDR3: CASTIGGWGREAFF. The CDR3 nucleotides are TGTGCCAGCACCATCGGAGGATGGGGCAGGGAAGCTTTCTTT. V is TRBV6-1 and J is TRBJ1-1, with D perhaps matching TRBD1 (5 bases). This CDR3 comprises 14 residues. Trimming pared 7 bases from V and 8 bases from J, leaving 20 bases between. CDR1 and CDR2 (germline): MNHNS, SASEGT.

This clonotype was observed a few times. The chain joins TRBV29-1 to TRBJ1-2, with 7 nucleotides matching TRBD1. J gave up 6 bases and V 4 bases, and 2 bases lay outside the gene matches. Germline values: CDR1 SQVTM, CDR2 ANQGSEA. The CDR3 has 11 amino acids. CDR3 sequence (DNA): TGCAGCGTTGGGCAGGGGGATGGCTACACCTTC. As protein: CSVGQGDGYTF.

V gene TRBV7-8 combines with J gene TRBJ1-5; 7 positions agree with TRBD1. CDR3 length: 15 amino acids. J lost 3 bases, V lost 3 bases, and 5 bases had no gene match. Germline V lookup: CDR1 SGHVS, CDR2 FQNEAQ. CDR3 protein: CASSLDRRANQPQHF. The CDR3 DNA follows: TGTGCCAGCAGCTTGGACAGGCGAGCCAATCAGCCCCAGCATTTT.

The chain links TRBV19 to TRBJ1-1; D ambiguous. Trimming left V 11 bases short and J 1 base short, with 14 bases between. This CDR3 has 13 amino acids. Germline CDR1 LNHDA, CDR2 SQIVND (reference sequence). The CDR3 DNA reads TGTGCCTGCTCCTTTAGCTCGAACACTGAAGCTTTCTTT. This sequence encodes CACSFSSNTEAFF.

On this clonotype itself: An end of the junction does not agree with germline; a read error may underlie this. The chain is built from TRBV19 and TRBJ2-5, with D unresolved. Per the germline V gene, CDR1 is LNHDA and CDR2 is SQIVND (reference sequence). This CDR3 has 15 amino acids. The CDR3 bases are TGTGCCAGTAGTGCCTCAAAGTCAGTGGCAGAGGCCCAGTACTTC. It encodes CASSASKSVAEAQYF. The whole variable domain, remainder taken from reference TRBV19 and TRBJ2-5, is DGGITQSPKYLFRKEGQNVTLSCEQNLNHDAMYWYRQDPGQGLRLIYYSQIVNDFQKGDIAEGYSVSREKKESFPLTVTSAQKNPTAFYLCASSASKSVAEAQYFGPGTRLLVL.

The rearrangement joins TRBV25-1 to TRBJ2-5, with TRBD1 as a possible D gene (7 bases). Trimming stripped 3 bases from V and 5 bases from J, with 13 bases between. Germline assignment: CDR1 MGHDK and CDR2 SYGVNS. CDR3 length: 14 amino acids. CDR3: CASSENRGGETQYF. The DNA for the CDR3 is TGTGCCAGCAGTGAGAACAGGGGAGGCGAGACCCAGTACTTC.

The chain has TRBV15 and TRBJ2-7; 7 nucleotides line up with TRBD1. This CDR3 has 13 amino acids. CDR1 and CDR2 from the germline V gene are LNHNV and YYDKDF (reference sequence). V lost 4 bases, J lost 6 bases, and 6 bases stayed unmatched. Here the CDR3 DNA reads TGTGCCACCAGCAAGGACAGGTTCGGCGAGCAGTACTTC. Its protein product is CATSKDRFGEQYF.